The 28 T cell receptor beta chains below come from one sample, sequenced in a study of cytomegalovirus exposure and HLA in healthy donors. PCR was performed using 60 Vbeta and 13 Jbeta primers. Produced via immunoSEQ multiplex PCR; TCRdb's table is partial and in-frame only. The profile shows 80,000 to 100,000 clones, 65% to 85% of them singletons. The material sequenced was PBMCs. The receptors come from a man aged 40-49 years in good health and CMV-seropositive.

V usage is TRBV7-9 and J usage is TRBJ2-7; maybe TRBD1 (5 bases). Between the trimmed V and J ends, which lost 8 bases and 5 bases, there was a span of 13 bases. Germline V CDR1 and CDR2: SEHNR, FQNEAQ (reference sequence). This CDR3 has 12 residues. Written as DNA, the CDR3 is TGTGCCAGCTCGGCAGGGCGCCACGAGCAGTACTTC. Its translation: CASSAGRHEQYF.

Only a few counts were recorded for this clone. The chain links TRBV19 to TRBJ2-7; the D is unclear. The CDR3 loop spans 13 amino acids. Trimming pared 5 bases from V and 0 bases from J, leaving 8 bases between. CDR1 LNHDA and CDR2 SQIVND come from the germline V gene (reference sequence). The CDR3 spells CASSASSSYEQYF. The DNA of the CDR3 is TGTGCCAGTAGTGCCTCTAGCTCCTACGAGCAGTACTTC.

The chain uses TRBV9 and TRBJ2-7; perhaps TRBD1 as D (6 bases). Trimming stripped 0 bases from V and 2 bases from J, with 12 bases between. The CDR3 consists of 15 residues. Germline CDR1 is SGDLS and CDR2 is YYNGEE. The CDR3 loop reads CASSVASGAPYEQYF. The CDR3 DNA reads TGTGCCAGCAGCGTAGCCTCAGGGGCCCCCTACGAGCAGTACTTC.

The rearrangement links TRBV19 to TRBJ1-6, with a possible D match to TRBD1 (5 bases). The CDR3 is 14 amino acids. Trimming pared 7 bases from V and 10 bases from J, leaving 17 bases between. CDR1 and CDR2 (germline): LNHDA, SQIVND (reference sequence). The DNA of the CDR3 is TGTGCCAGTAACCCGGACACAACCGGGTCACCCCTCCACTTT. Translating it yields CASNPDTTGSPLHF.

The rearrangement joins TRBV5-1 to TRBJ2-2; D gene unclear. With 2 bases removed from V and 7 bases from J, the gap between germline ends came to 15 bases. CDR1 SGHRS and CDR2 YFSETQ come from the germline V gene. The CDR3 spans 15 residues. CDR3 protein: CASSFVAEFSGELFF. CDR3 DNA sequence: TGCGCCAGCAGCTTCGTAGCCGAGTTCAGCGGGGAGCTGTTTTTT.

The chain recombines TRBV2 with TRBJ2-2; TRBD1 agrees at 12 bases. This CDR3 region has 15 residues. The J segment lost 6 bases and the V segment lost 7 bases, leaving 6 bases of the junction unmatched. Germline loops: CDR1 SNHLY, CDR2 FYNNEI. CDR3 protein: CASTPGQGAAGELFF. The CDR3 nucleotides read TGTGCCAGCACCCCGGGACAGGGGGCGGCCGGGGAGCTGTTTTTT.

This clone has just one count. The chain combines TRBV28 with TRBJ2-7; TRBD1 matches at 8 bases. V lost 6 bases and J lost 1; bases outside the gene matches: 2. Looked up from germline, CDR1 is MDHEN and CDR2 is SYDVKM. CDR3 length: 13 amino acids. The CDR3 nucleotides read TGTGCCAGCAGGGACAGGGCGTCCTACGAGCAGTACTTC. Its translation is CASRDRASYEQYF.

This clone was picked up one time. The chain combines TRBV5-4 with TRBJ1-2; 9 nucleotides agree with TRBD1. Losses at the gene ends were 4 bases for V and 2 bases for J; bases not matched to a gene: 6. The germline V gene encodes CDR1 SGHNT and CDR2 YYREEE (reference sequence). The CDR3 runs 15 residues. CDR3 DNA: TGTGCCAGCAGCCCCGGGGACAGGGTAAACTATGGCTACACCTTC. Translated, it gives CASSPGDRVNYGYTF.

The chain uses TRBV9 and TRBJ2-2; 8 nucleotides align to TRBD2. CDR1 SGDLS and CDR2 YYNGEE come from the germline V gene. J lost 6 bases, V lost 4 bases, and 5 bases had no gene match. The CDR3 spans 14 residues. The CDR3 nucleotides are TGTGCCAGCAGCCCTCTAGCGGGCCCCGGGGAGCTGTTTTTT. It codes for CASSPLAGPGELFF.

This chain links TRBV7-9 with TRBJ2-3; 9 nucleotides match TRBD1. Per germline, CDR1 SEHNR and CDR2 FQNEAQ (reference sequence). V lost 0 bases to trimming and J lost 2 bases; unmatched junction nucleotides: 3. The CDR3 runs 16 residues. CDR3 coding DNA: TGTGCCAGCAGCTTAGCGGGACAGGGAAACACAGATACGCAGTATTTT. It yields the protein CASSLAGQGNTDTQYF.

This clone was picked up a small number of times. This chain uses TRBV29-1 with TRBJ1-5; D remains ambiguous. The CDR3 sequence is 13 residues long. V lost 4 bases and J 5 bases, leaving 12 bases between the germline ends. In germline, CDR1 is SQVTM, CDR2 ANQGSEA. CDR3 nucleotide sequence: TGCAGCGTTGCCCGGTCAGAGGATCAGCCCCAGCATTTT. Its translation: CSVARSEDQPQHF.

V usage is TRBV7-9 and J usage is TRBJ2-7, with 8 bases fitting TRBD1. Germline CDR1 and CDR2: SEHNR and FQNEAQ (reference sequence). V trimming: 5 bases; J trimming: 3 bases; junction bases outside the gene matches: 15. CDR3 length equals 17 residues. The DNA for the CDR3 is TGTGCCAGCAGCGCAGGGGGACAGGCGAGAGCGTTCTACGAGCAGTACTTC. This codes for CASSAGGQARAFYEQYF.

V is TRBV29-1 and J is TRBJ1-1; weak D call: TRBD1 (5 bases). CDR1 and CDR2 from the germline V gene are SQVTM and ANQGSEA. V was shortened by 7 bases and J by 6 bases, with 18 bases between the two germline ends. The CDR3 sequence is 13 residues long. CDR3 amino acids: CSAGVSGGSEAFF. The CDR3, as DNA: TGCAGCGCTGGGGTCAGCGGGGGGTCTGAAGCTTTCTTT.

This clone was counted only a few times. V and J are TRBV28 and TRBJ2-7; D not certain. This CDR3 is built from 11 residues. The germline V and J ends were trimmed by 3 bases and 7 bases, with 7 bases remaining between them. Germline CDR1 reads MDHEN; CDR2 reads SYDVKM. The CDR3 DNA follows: TGTGCCAGCAGTTTTAATGCGGAGCAGTACTTC. The encoded protein is CASSFNAEQYF.

The table lists this clone with a count of one. V usage is TRBV7-9 and J usage is TRBJ1-2; D ambiguous. V was cut by 5 bases and J by 6 bases, with 16 bases left in between. The length of the CDR3 is 14 residues. Germline CDR1 reads SEHNR; CDR2 reads FQNEAQ (reference sequence). This CDR3 is CASSRSRDLHGYTF. The DNA of the CDR3 is TGTGCCAGCAGCCGCTCCCGAGACTTGCATGGCTACACCTTC.

On this clone: A read error is possible here, since a much larger clone lies one base away. V and J are TRBV10-1 and TRBJ2-1; 10 bases match TRBD2. Germline values: CDR1 WNHNN, CDR2 SYGVQD (reference sequence). The CDR3 has 13 residues. The CDR3 bases are TGCGCCAGCAGTCTAGCGGGAGCCAATGACCAGTTCTTC. Residues: CASSLAGANDQFF.

The rearrangement links TRBV5-6 to TRBJ2-7, with 8 bases identical to TRBD1. J lost 2 bases, V lost 0 bases, and 7 bases had no gene match. CDR1 SGHDT and CDR2 YYEEEE come from the germline V gene. There are 16 residues in the CDR3. CDR3 DNA sequence: TGTGCCAGCAGCTTGGGGCCACCGGGACAGGCCTACGAGCAGTACTTC. This translates into CASSLGPPGQAYEQYF.

This clone was picked up one time. This sequence joins TRBV12-5 and TRBJ2-1; TRBD2 matches at 7 bases. V shed 4 bases and J 7 bases; nucleotides not matched to a gene: 1. This CDR3 has 12 residues. Germline V gives CDR1 LGHNT, CDR2 FRNRAP. The CDR3 region is CASGSGGNEQFF. CDR3 DNA sequence: TGTGCTAGTGGTTCCGGGGGGAATGAGCAGTTCTTC.

The V gene is TRBV27, the J gene TRBJ1-1, with TRBD1 identical over 7 bases. This CDR3 comprises 14 residues. From germline, CDR1 is MNHEY and CDR2 SMNVEV (reference sequence). J gave up 3 bases and V 6 bases, and 7 bases lay outside the gene matches. The DNA of the CDR3 is TGTGCCAGCAGCACCCTGGACAGGCACACTGAAGCTTTCTTT. The encoded protein is CASSTLDRHTEAFF.

V and J are TRBV5-1 and TRBJ1-1; 9 nucleotides match TRBD1. The CDR3 consists of 14 residues. The V gene end was trimmed by 0 bases and the J gene end by 7 bases; junction bases not matched to a gene: 4. The germline CDR1 and CDR2 sequences are SGHRS and YFSETQ. The CDR3 region has the DNA TGCGCCAGCAGCTTGGGGGACAGGGTGGGTGAAGCTTTCTTT. Translation: CASSLGDRVGEAFF.

This clone is a singleton in its sample. The rearrangement uses TRBV18 and TRBJ2-5; TRBD2 agrees at 8 bases. This CDR3 has 15 residues. With V trimmed by 3 bases and J by 5 bases, 8 bases remained unmatched. Per germline, CDR1 KGHSH and CDR2 LQKENI. Here the CDR3 DNA reads TGTGCCAGCTCACCGGGGACTAGAAGTGGGGAGACCCAGTACTTC. Its protein product is CASSPGTRSGETQYF.

V is TRBV5-1 and J is TRBJ2-1; 15 bases map to TRBD2. V was clipped by 3 bases and J by 6 bases; unmatched bases: 4. The CDR3 has 16 residues. Germline V gene sequence: CDR1 SGHRS, CDR2 YFSETQ. The CDR3 DNA is TGCGCCAGCAGCTCAAGGACTAGCGGGGGGGCCAATGAGCAGTTCTTC. Protein product: CASSSRTSGGANEQFF.

This sequence joins TRBV5-8 and TRBJ2-1, with D perhaps matching TRBD1 (6 bases). The V gene's germline CDR1 is SGHTS and CDR2 YDEGEE. This CDR3 is built from 13 residues. V lost 4 bases and J lost 4, with 9 bases in between. CDR3 in amino acids: CASSPGTYNEQFF. As DNA, the CDR3 is TGTGCCAGCAGCCCTGGGACATACAATGAGCAGTTCTTC.

The V call is TRBV30, the J call TRBJ2-7, with 9 bases lining up with TRBD1. The length of the CDR3 is 14 residues. J gave up 2 bases and V 4 bases, and 6 bases lay outside the gene matches. Germline CDR1 and CDR2: GTSNPN and SVGIG (reference sequence). The chain's CDR3 is CAWMTRQGAYEQYF. CDR3 DNA: TGTGCCTGGATGACGAGACAGGGGGCCTACGAGCAGTACTTC.

The chain has TRBV5-1 and TRBJ1-1; 8 positions match TRBD1. From germline, CDR1 is SGHRS and CDR2 YFSETQ. With 4 bases clipped from V and 4 bases from J, the junction kept 12 bases outside the gene matches. The CDR3 runs 16 residues. This CDR3 reads CASSPYTTGESTEAFF. The CDR3 DNA is TGCGCCAGCAGCCCTTATACGACAGGGGAGAGCACTGAAGCTTTCTTT.

This sequence joins TRBV30 and TRBJ1-3; D uncertain. Trimming removed 6 bases from V and 0 bases from J, with 12 bases in between. CDR1 is GTSNPN, CDR2 SVGIG, per germline (reference sequence). This CDR3 has 14 amino acids. In nucleotides, the CDR3 is TGTGCCTGTGCAGGTGTCAGCTCTGGAAACACCATATATTTT. It translates to CACAGVSSGNTIYF.

This chain uses TRBV5-8 with TRBJ2-7; D is unclear. The CDR3 is made up of 13 amino acids. Germline V gene sequence: CDR1 SGHTS, CDR2 YDEGEE. The V end was cut by 0 bases, the J end by 6 bases, with 10 bases between. CDR3 bases: TGTGCCAGCAGCTTGGTACCTATCGGCGAGCAGTACTTC. Translated: CASSLVPIGEQYF.

The chain uses TRBV18 and TRBJ2-5; D is possibly TRBD1 (5 bases). V was cut by 6 bases and J by 5 bases, with 16 bases left in between. The CDR3 consists of 14 residues. Germline-derived CDR1 and CDR2 are KGHSH and LQKENI. CDR3 sequence (DNA): TGTGCCAGCTCCCATAAAGGGGAAGGGGAGACCCAGTACTTC. This translates into CASSHKGEGETQYF.